The rows below give T cell receptor beta chains drawn from one sample of a study of post-analysis software for immune sequencing data. TCRdb fed the PCR reads into MiXCR, producing one record per CDR3 protein. Of hundreds of thousands of distinct CDR3 sequences listed, around 60% are singletons. The sample taken for sequencing was blood. All receptors derive from a girl aged 2-15 years with multiple sclerosis. CDR3s include the opening cysteine and the closing phenylalanine or tryptophan. The D gene is left open where the match is weak. The size entry is marked missing in some rows and otherwise reads once, few, many or a size class.

J gene,clone size,V gene,D gene,CDR3 protein,CDR3 DNA
TRBJ2-5,NA,TRBV20-1,TRBD2,CSSVSGETQYF,TGCAGTTCTGTTAGCGGGGAGACCCAGTACTTC
TRBJ2-1,few,TRBV9,TRBD2,CASSVGGRVAGGNEQFF,TGTGCCAGCAGCGTAGGGGGTAGAGTAGCGGGAGGGAATGAGCAGTTCTTC
TRBJ2-3,many,TRBV29-1,TRBD2,CSVKGTSGYSTDTQYF,TGCAGCGTCAAAGGGACTAGCGGATATAGCACAGATACGCAGTATTTT
TRBJ2-3,NA,TRBV27,TRBD2,CAGSFRDYTPLLQYF,TGTGCCGGCAGTTTCCGGGACTACACCCCACTACTGCAGTATTTT
TRBJ1-5,NA,TRBV3-1,TRBD1,CASSPIDRENQPQHF,TGTGCCAGCAGCCCCATCGACAGGGAAAATCAGCCCCAGCATTTT
TRBJ1-1,NA,TRBV7-9,NA,CASSQTRSNTEAFF,TGTGCCAGCAGCCAAACCAGATCGAACACTGAAGCTTTCTTT
TRBJ1-5,NA,TRBV6-1,NA,CASSEGTWGNQPQHF,TGTGCCAGCAGTGAAGGTACCTGGGGCAATCAGCCCCAGCATTTT
TRBJ2-7,NA,TRBV2,NA,CASTRRGWEQYF,TGTGCCAGCACCCGACGTGGTTGGGAGCAGTACTTC
TRBJ1-4,NA,TRBV15,TRBD1,CATSRVTGVGEKLFF,TGTGCCACCAGCAGAGTGACAGGGGTCGGGGAAAAACTGTTTTTT
TRBJ1-4,NA,TRBV12-3/TRBV12-4,TRBD1,CASTQGQGTNEKLFF,TGTGCCAGCACCCAGGGACAGGGAACTAATGAAAAACTGTTTTTT
TRBJ1-1,NA,TRBV5-1,NA,CASSLALAVEAFF,TGCGCCAGCAGCTTGGCCTTGGCAGTTGAAGCTTTCTTT
TRBJ1-1,NA,TRBV12-3/TRBV12-4,TRBD1,CASSLAPTGTEAFF,TGTGCCAGCAGTTTAGCCCCGACAGGGACTGAAGCTTTCTTT
TRBJ2-5,NA,TRBV7-8,NA,CASSSQQRAKSVQYF,TGTGCCAGCAGCTCTCAACAGAGGGCAAAGTCAGTCCAGTACTTC
TRBJ1-2,NA,TRBV2,NA,CASKPAGDNYGYTF,TGTGCCAGCAAGCCGGCGGGGGATAACTATGGCTACACCTTC
TRBJ1-1,NA,TRBV20-1,NA,CSARGLTGNTEAFF,TGCAGTGCTAGGGGCCTGACAGGGAACACTGAAGCTTTCTTT
TRBJ2-7,NA,TRBV7-8,NA,CASSLVRGTPYEQYF,TGTGCCAGCAGCTTAGTCCGCGGGACCCCCTACGAGCAGTACTTC
TRBJ2-7,NA,TRBV11-2,NA,CASSDANSYEQYF,TGTGCCAGCAGTGACGCCAACTCCTACGAGCAGTACTTC
TRBJ2-7,few,TRBV6-5,TRBD1,CATRPGQPLHEQYF,TGTGCCACCCGACCGGGACAGCCCCTCCACGAGCAGTACTTC
TRBJ2-1,NA,TRBV4-1,TRBD2,CASSPGLAGDHEQFF,TGCGCCAGCAGCCCCGGACTAGCGGGAGACCATGAGCAGTTCTTC
TRBJ2-7,few,TRBV10-3,TRBD1,CAISDTSGTGDEQYF,TGTGCCATCAGTGATACTTCCGGGACAGGGGACGAGCAGTACTTC
TRBJ2-1,few,TRBV6-5,TRBD1,CASSYSSIGTAVYNEQFF,TGTGCCAGCAGTTACTCGTCCATTGGGACAGCAGTCTACAATGAGCAGTTCTTC
TRBJ2-3,NA,TRBV2,NA,CASSTPGLYPTSPHTDTQYF,TGTGCCAGCAGTACTCCGGGACTTTACCCAACATCACCCCACACAGATACGCAGTATTTT
TRBJ1-4,few,TRBV6-5,NA,CASRGLATNEKLFF,TGTGCCAGCAGGGGTCTTGCAACTAATGAAAAACTGTTTTTT
TRBJ1-4,few,TRBV6-9,TRBD1,CASSPTQGCETNEKLFF,TGTGCCAGCAGTCCCACACAGGGGTGTGAAACTAATGAAAAACTGTTTTTT
TRBJ2-7,NA,TRBV6-2/TRBV6-3,NA,CASSYSESSYEQYF,TGTGCCAGCAGTTACTCGGAGAGCTCCTACGAGCAGTACTTC
TRBJ1-2,NA,TRBV29-1,NA,CSVGEIYGYTF,TGCAGCGTTGGAGAGATATATGGCTACACCTTC
TRBJ2-1,few,TRBV20-1,TRBD2,CSASDSGVDNEQFF,TGCAGTGCTAGCGATAGCGGGGTGGACAATGAGCAGTTCTTC
TRBJ2-3,NA,TRBV6-2/TRBV6-3,NA,CASRDSKNTDTQYF,TGTGCCAGCAGGGATTCGAAAAACACAGATACGCAGTATTTT